The 14 T cell receptor beta chains listed next were all sequenced from one sample in a study of T cell responses to AZD1222 COVID-19 vaccine. Libraries were prepared by immunoSEQ multiplex PCR; TCRdb keeps only in-frame clonotypes and omits some of them. The sample yields 120,000 or so clones, more than 75% seen once. Here the sequenced sample was peripheral blood, taken on day 0 of AZD1222 vaccination. These receptors were collected from an adult in good health.

The chain employs TRBV27 and TRBJ1-2; perhaps TRBD1 as D (5 bases). The CDR3 loop spans 14 amino acids. V lost 5 bases to trimming and J lost 4 bases, with 14 bases between them. CDR1 MNHEY and CDR2 SMNVEV come from the germline V gene (reference sequence). The CDR3 here is CASSVGTHGYGYTF. The CDR3 DNA sequence: TGTGCCAGCAGTGTAGGGACGCACGGCTATGGCTACACCTTC.

The chain carries TRBV5-1 and TRBJ2-3; unclear D gene. Looked up from germline, CDR1 is SGHRS and CDR2 is YFSETQ. The V end lost 5 bases, the J end lost 0 bases, and 10 bases lay between the germline ends. The CDR3 length is 14 residues. The chain's CDR3 is CASRTFPSTDTQYF. DNA of the CDR3: TGCGCCAGCAGGACCTTCCCCAGCACAGATACGCAGTATTTT. The complete variable domain, with remaining parts taken from reference TRBV5-1 and TRBJ2-3, reads KAGVTQTPRYLIKTRGQQVTLSCSPISGHRSVSWYQQTPGQGLQFLFEYFSETQRNKGNFPGRFSGRQFSNSRSEMNVSTLELGDSALYLCASRTFPSTDTQYFGPGTRLTVL.

The rearrangement joins TRBV7-2 to TRBJ1-6, with D uncertain. Per germline, CDR1 SGHTA and CDR2 FQGNSA. The CDR3 sequence is 15 residues long. V lost 5 bases to trimming and J lost 3 bases, with 11 bases between them. The CDR3 DNA reads as TGTGCCAGCAGCCTACCGGGGAGCTATAATTCACCCCTCCACTTT. Translating gives CASSLPGSYNSPLHF.

This chain joins TRBV19 and TRBJ2-3; weak D call: TRBD1 (6 bases). Germline V lookup: CDR1 LNHDA, CDR2 SQIVND (reference sequence). The CDR3 runs to 15 residues. With 5 bases removed from V and 3 bases from J, the gap between germline ends came to 15 bases. The CDR3 nucleotides are TGTGCCAGTAGTGGTCAGGGGTTAGGTACAGATACGCAGTATTTT. Its protein product is CASSGQGLGTDTQYF.

The DNA for the CDR3 is TGTGCCAGCACCAAACCAGGGTTTAGCTACGAGCAGTACTTC. It encodes CASTKPGFSYEQYF. The V call is TRBV9, the J call TRBJ2-7; TRBD1 might be the D (5 bases). The CDR3 loop spans 14 amino acids. Deletions cut 6 bases from V and 3 bases from J, with 16 bases between. The germline V gene encodes CDR1 SGDLS and CDR2 YYNGEE.

The V and J genes are TRBV14 and TRBJ1-5; TRBD1 agrees at 9 bases. V trimming: 3 bases; J trimming: 6 bases; junction bases outside the gene matches: 6. The germline gives CDR1 SGHDN, CDR2 FVKESK. The CDR3 has 15 residues. The CDR3 DNA is TGTGCCAGCAGCCAGACAGGGGGGGCAGGTCAGCCCCAGCATTTT. This encodes CASSQTGGAGQPQHF. Using reference TRBV14 and TRBJ1-5 for the parts outside the CDR3, the full variable domain is EAGVTQFPSHSVIEKGQTVTLRCDPISGHDNLYWYRRVMGKEIKFLLHFVKESKQDESGMPNNRFLAERTGGTYSTLKVQPAELEDSGVYFCASSQTGGAGQPQHFGDGTRLSIL.

This chain joins TRBV5-6 and TRBJ2-3; D may correspond to TRBD1 or TRBD2 (7 bases each). This CDR3 spans 16 amino acids. V lost 2 bases to trimming and J lost 3 bases, with 16 bases between them. Germline CDR1 SGHDT, CDR2 YYEEEE. The CDR3 nucleotides read TGTGCCAGCAGCTTTTTCGACAGGGAGGGAACAGATACGCAGTATTTT. It yields the protein CASSFFDREGTDTQYF.

The gene calls are TRBV3-1 (or the pseudogene TRBV3-2) and TRBJ2-1; D unclear. This CDR3 has 14 amino acids. The V gene's germline CDR1 is LGHDT and CDR2 YNNKEL (reference sequence). Trimming shortened V by 2 bases and J by 10 bases, and 15 bases separated the two germline ends. CDR3 region: CASSQWSVDVEQFF. CDR3 nucleotide sequence: TGTGCCAGCAGCCAATGGTCCGTAGACGTGGAGCAGTTCTTC.

This chain joins TRBV9 and TRBJ1-2; tentative D call: TRBD1 (5 bases). CDR3 length equals 15 residues. Trimming took 0 bases from V and 8 from J, leaving 17 bases between them. Germline CDR1 SGDLS, CDR2 YYNGEE. CDR3 DNA: TGTGCCAGCAGCGTAGGGGGGGTCCGAGGGTCGGGCTACACCTTC. Translated, it gives CASSVGGVRGSGYTF.

This clone was detected only a few times. The genes are TRBV12-3 or TRBV12-4 and TRBJ1-3; no reliable D call. The CDR3 has 13 residues. V gave up 7 bases and J gave up 2 bases, with 9 bases separating them. CDR3 loop: CASIAGAGNTIYF. CDR3 bases: TGTGCCAGCATAGCGGGAGCTGGAAACACCATATATTTT.

The chain combines TRBV18 with TRBJ1-1, with no clear D. The CDR3 has 11 amino acids. V was cut by 4 bases and J by 7 bases, with 7 bases left in between. Germline V gene sequence: CDR1 KGHSH, CDR2 LQKENI. In DNA form, the CDR3 reads TGTGCCAGCTCACTTAGGGATGAAGCTTTCTTT. Amino acid sequence: CASSLRDEAFF. Together with reference TRBV18 and TRBJ1-1, the CDR3 gives the full variable domain: NAGVMQNPRHLVRRRGQEARLRCSPMKGHSHVYWYRQLPEEGLKFMVYLQKENIIDESGMPKERFSAEFPKEGPSILRIQQVVRGDSAAYFCASSLRDEAFFGQGTRLTVV.

This chain connects TRBV6-5 to TRBJ2-1; D is possibly TRBD1 (5 bases). This CDR3 is built from 15 residues. V lost 6 bases, J lost 0 bases, and 12 bases lay in between. From germline, CDR1 is MNHEY and CDR2 SVGAGI. The DNA for the CDR3 is TGTGCCAGCAGGGACACATGGAGCTCCTACAATGAGCAGTTCTTC. Encoded protein: CASRDTWSSYNEQFF.

The chain uses TRBV7-8 and TRBJ2-6; D is perhaps TRBD1 (5 bases). The V gene lost 5 bases and the J gene lost 2 bases, with 10 bases spanning the gap. CDR1 SGHVS and CDR2 FQNEAQ come from the germline V gene. The CDR3 contains 15 residues. The CDR3 bases are TGTGCCAGCAGCCGCAGGGTTGCTGGGGCCAACGTCCTGACTTTC. It specifies CASSRRVAGANVLTF.

This chain joins TRBV9 and TRBJ2-1; D not certain. Trimming cost V 1 base and J 7 bases, with 6 bases left between them. Germline assignment: CDR1 SGDLS and CDR2 YYNGEE. The CDR3 consists of 12 residues. The CDR3 reads CASSVPRNEQFF. The DNA for the CDR3 is TGTGCCAGCAGCGTACCGAGAAATGAGCAGTTCTTC.